The rows below give T cell receptor beta chains drawn from one sample of a study of blood T cells in healthy people across ages. TCRdb recomputed calls from the 5' RACE reads with MiXCR, one row per CDR3 protein. The repertoire includes roughly 1.6 million distinct CDR3 sequences, approximately 32% of them detected once, and roughly 10% sits in the top ten. Sequencing was done on a sample of blood. The receptors were sampled from a woman aged 25 to 39 in good health. Both conserved end residues are trimmed from each CDR3. Each record gives: V gene, J gene, D gene, CDR3 length, CDR3 protein. The D gene is left open where the match is weak.

>TRBV30|TRBJ2-5|TRBD2|16
AWNLVLLAGDIQETQY
>TRBV3-1|TRBJ2-5|TRBD1|13
ASTLWGQKSKTQY
>TRBV12-5|TRBJ2-5|NA|12
ASGFDGYQETQY
>TRBV9|TRBJ1-1|NA|10
ASSVDTAEAF
>TRBV30|TRBJ2-7|TRBD2|12
AWSVHSGANEQY
>TRBV10-3|TRBJ1-1|NA|11
ATIATGNTEAF
>TRBV28|TRBJ2-5|TRBD2|15
ASTHLDSGAYQETQY
>TRBV7-9|TRBJ2-1|TRBD2|10
ASSYGTTEQF
>TRBV9|NA|TRBD1|16
ASSVGGQAAIRRETQY
>TRBV29-1|TRBJ2-1|TRBD1|12
SVTGTGVYNEQF
>TRBV10-3|TRBJ2-1|TRBD1|11
AITDRGEREQF
>TRBV27|TRBJ1-2|NA|9
ASSGKGGYT
>TRBV9|TRBJ1-6|NA|13
ASSVATEGSSPLH